The T cell receptor beta chain described here comes from a study of the immune and genomic landscape of osteosarcoma (dated by TCRdb to the early 2020s). Regarding the study in general: The overall cohort was composed of a few dozen pediatric and adult patients with high-grade osteosarcoma, and a median age at diagnosis of approximately 25 years (range roughly 5-85) was recorded. Poor-risk disease was overrepresented in the cohort, as 73% of patients had an unfavorable pathologic response to standard therapy and 60% to 70% had died. Patients in the overall cohort were 60% male, and roughly 76% presented with localized disease at diagnosis. The study profiled osteosarcoma specimens with whole genome, RNA and T-cell receptor sequencing plus immunohistochemistry and reverse phase protein arrays to define immunogenic potential. To characterize the osteosarcoma immunogenomic landscape, TCR sequencing results were integrated with transcriptome, protein array and immunostaining data. The goal of the study was to explain why immune checkpoint inhibitors have shown limited clinical activity in osteosarcoma. Three patients contributed a couple of samples from the same tumor site. What the authors observed across the whole study: Rather than matched normal tissue, external data from normal skin and healthy peripheral blood provided the clonality benchmarks. Sample size was not determined by any statistical method, because osteosarcoma is rare and all possible samples were collected. Matched blood was collected from only a couple of patients, alongside the frozen tumor specimens. In five cases a single hyperexpanded clone dominated the repertoire, and each of those five cases had fewer than 100 T-cell clonotypes. TCR productive clonality was higher in the immune-hot C3 cluster than the cold C1 cluster but still low overall. Overall, productive TCR clonality was low, with a mean of 0.09 and a maximum of 0.3, which suggests limited clonal expansion of T cells.

At the junction V is shortened by 2 bases and J by 0 bases, with 10 bases in between. The germline V gene gives CDR1 as MNHNS and CDR2 as SASEGT. Counted from cysteine to phenylalanine, this CDR3 has 16 amino acids. Only the CDR3 region is kept as DNA, spanning 48 bases read in frame from base 1. TCR beta chain CDR3 regions were immunosequenced using the ImmunoSEQ Assay (Adaptive Biotechnologies). On the study's bioinformatics: TCRB rearrangements, read counts, read proportions and gene usage were exported through the ImmunoSEQ Analyzer platform. Using productive rearrangements, T-cell clonality was calculated as 1 minus Pielou's evenness. Clonal space homeostasis binned clonotypes as rare, small, medium, large or hyperexpanded (0.01 to 1 of the repertoire). TCR productive clonality was compared across immune clusters C1, C2 and C3 using the Wilcoxon rank sum test. Held by TCRdb, this immuneACCESS table contains in-frame sequences only and omits some clones. Under half of the omission traces to an unresolved V gene where checked; the cause of the rest is unknown. Clone size and V and J calls were adopted from that table, with D and trimming inferred from the DNA. For this sample the table gives about 6,200 clones, of which 60% to 70% were detected only once. Jointly, the top ten make up 14% to 15% of the sample.

The tumors sampled were post-treatment primary, local recurrence and metastasis specimens taken from patients with a poor prognosis. In its sample, this clone was seen a few times. The target of this receptor is not known. There are no base qualities to consult, and no much larger clone falls within one base. The rearranged chain carries TRBV6-1 and TRBJ2-2, with no confidently assigned D gene. This clonotype was obtained from a human donor with osteosarcoma. The specimen sequenced was osteosarcoma tumor tissue from the lung. The CDR3 region: CASSEPGYPNTGELFF. The DNA sequence is given as TGTGCCAGCAGTGAACCGGGCTATCCGAACACCGGGGAGCTGTTTTTT.